The TCR beta chain under discussion was sequenced for a study of T cells in Graves' hyperthyroidism and ophthalmopathy. Findings and limits, study-wide: Through a model of 13 V-J features, ophthalmopathy was separated from stable hyperthyroidism.

Trimming removed 3 bases from V and 2 bases from J; junction bases left unmatched: 7. This CDR3 comprises 17 residues. Germline loops: CDR1 MDHEN, CDR2 SYDVKM. With respect to this clonotype: Its antigen is not identified.

RNA transcripts yielded amplified TCR beta CDR3 regions. The TCR CDR3 first-round RT-PCR relied on the HTBI primer set. TCRdb itself ran the multiplex PCR reads through MiXCR, one entry per CDR3 protein. This sample has approximately 700,000 distinct CDR3 sequences, with approximately 16% found just once. The origin of this receptor is a man aged 18 to 29 with Graves' hyperthyroidism. This rearrangement joins TRBV28 to TRBJ2-5; 12 bases fit TRBD2. The specimen was blood. The CDR3 nucleotides read TGTGCCAGCAGTTTGCTAGCGGGAGGGCCCGATCAAGAGACCCAGTACTTC. Its translation is CASSLLAGGPDQETQYF.